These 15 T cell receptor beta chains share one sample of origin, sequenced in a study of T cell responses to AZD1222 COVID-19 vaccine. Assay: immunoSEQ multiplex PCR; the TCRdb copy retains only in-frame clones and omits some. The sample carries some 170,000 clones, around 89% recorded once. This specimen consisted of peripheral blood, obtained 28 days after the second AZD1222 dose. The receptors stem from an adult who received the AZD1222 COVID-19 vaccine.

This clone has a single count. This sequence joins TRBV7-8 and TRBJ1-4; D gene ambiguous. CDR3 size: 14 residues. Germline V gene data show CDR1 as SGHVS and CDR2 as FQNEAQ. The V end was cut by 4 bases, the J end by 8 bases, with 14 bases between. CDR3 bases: TGTGCCAGCAGCTCCTTGGATATAGAGGAAAAACTGTTTTTT. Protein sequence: CASSSLDIEEKLFF.

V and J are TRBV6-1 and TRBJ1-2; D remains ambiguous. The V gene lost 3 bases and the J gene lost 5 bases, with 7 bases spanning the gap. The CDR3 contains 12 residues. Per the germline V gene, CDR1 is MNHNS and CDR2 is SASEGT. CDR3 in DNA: TGTGCCAGCAGTGAGCAGTCTTATGGCTACACCTTC. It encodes CASSEQSYGYTF.

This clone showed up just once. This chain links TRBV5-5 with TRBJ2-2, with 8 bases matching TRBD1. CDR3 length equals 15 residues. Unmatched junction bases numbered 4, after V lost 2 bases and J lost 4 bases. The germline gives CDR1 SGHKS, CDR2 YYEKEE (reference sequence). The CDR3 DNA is TGTGCCAGCAGCTTAGGACAGGGCTTCACCGGGGAGCTGTTTTTT. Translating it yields CASSLGQGFTGELFF. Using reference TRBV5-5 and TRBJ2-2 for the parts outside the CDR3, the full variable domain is DAGVTQSPTHLIKTRGQQVTLRCSPISGHKSVSWYQQVLGQGPQFIFQYYEKEERGRGNFPDRFSARQFPNYSSELNVNALLLGDSALYLCASSLGQGFTGELFFGEGSRLTVL.

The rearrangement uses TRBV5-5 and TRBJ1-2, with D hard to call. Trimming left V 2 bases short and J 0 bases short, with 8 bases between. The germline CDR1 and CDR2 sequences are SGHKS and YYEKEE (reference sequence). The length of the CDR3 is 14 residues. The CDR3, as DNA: TGTGCCAGCAGCTTCGGTGGCACTAACTATGGCTACACCTTC. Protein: CASSFGGTNYGYTF.

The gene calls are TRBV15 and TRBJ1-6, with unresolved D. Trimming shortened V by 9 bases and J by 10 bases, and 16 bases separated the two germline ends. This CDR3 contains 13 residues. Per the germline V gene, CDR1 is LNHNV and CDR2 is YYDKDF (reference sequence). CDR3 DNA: TGTGCCACGGCCTACCAGAGAACCTCACCCCTCCACTTT. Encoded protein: CATAYQRTSPLHF.

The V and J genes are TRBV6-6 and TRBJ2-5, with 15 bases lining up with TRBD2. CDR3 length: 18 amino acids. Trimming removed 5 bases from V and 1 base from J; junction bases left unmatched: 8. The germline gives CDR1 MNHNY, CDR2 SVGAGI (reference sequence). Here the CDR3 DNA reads TGTGCCAGCAGTCCCCGGACTAGCGGGGGGGCATCCCAAGAGACCCAGTACTTC. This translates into CASSPRTSGGASQETQYF.

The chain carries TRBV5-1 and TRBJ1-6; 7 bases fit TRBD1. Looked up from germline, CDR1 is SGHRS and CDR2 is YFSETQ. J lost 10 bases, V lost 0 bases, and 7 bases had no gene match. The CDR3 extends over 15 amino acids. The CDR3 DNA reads TGCGCCAGCAGCTTGGGTGGGACAGAGGGCTCACCCCTCCACTTT. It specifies CASSLGGTEGSPLHF.

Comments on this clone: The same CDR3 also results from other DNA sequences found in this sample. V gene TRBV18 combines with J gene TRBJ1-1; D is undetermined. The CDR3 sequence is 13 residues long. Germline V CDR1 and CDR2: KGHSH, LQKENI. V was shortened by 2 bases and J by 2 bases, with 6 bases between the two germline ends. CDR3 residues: CASSPSGNTEAFF. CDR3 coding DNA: TGTGCCAGCTCACCAAGTGGCAACACTGAAGCTTTCTTT.

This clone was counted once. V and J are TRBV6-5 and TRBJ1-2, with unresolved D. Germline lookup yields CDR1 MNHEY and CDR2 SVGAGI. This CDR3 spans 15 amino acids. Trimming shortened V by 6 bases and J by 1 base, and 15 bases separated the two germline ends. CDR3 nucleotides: TGTGCCAGCAGCTCTAGAGGACGGGTTAACTATGGCTACACCTTC. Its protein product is CASSSRGRVNYGYTF.

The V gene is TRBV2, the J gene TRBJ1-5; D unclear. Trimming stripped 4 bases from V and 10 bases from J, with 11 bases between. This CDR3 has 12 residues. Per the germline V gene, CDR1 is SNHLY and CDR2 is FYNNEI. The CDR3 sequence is CASSVSRHPQHF. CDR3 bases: TGTGCCAGCAGTGTAAGTCGACATCCCCAGCATTTT.

The CDR3 DNA follows: TGTGCCAGTAGTTCCCGGACAGGTTCCCTTAATTCACCCCTCCACTTT. Protein product: CASSSRTGSLNSPLHF. The rearrangement uses TRBV19 and TRBJ1-6; the match to TRBD1 covers 7 bases. Trimming cost V 5 bases and J 6 bases; bases outside gene matches: 10. The germline V gene has CDR1 LNHDA and CDR2 SQIVND (reference sequence). This CDR3 is built from 16 residues.

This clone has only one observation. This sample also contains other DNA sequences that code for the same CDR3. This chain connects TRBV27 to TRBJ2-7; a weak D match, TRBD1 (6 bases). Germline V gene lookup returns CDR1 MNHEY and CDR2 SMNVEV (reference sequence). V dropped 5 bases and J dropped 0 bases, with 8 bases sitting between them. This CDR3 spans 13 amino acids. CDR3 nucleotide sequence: TGTGCCAGCAGTCCAGGGGACTCCTACGAGCAGTACTTC. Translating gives CASSPGDSYEQYF.

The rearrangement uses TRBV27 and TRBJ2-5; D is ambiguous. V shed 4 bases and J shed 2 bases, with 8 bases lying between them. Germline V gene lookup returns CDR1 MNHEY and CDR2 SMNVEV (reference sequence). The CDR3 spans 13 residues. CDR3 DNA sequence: TGTGCCAGCAGTTCGTATGGGCAAGAGACCCAGTACTTC. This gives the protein CASSSYGQETQYF.

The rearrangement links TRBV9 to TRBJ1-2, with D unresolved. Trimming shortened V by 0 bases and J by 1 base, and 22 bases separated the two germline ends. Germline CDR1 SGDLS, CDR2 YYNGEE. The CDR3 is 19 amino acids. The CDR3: CASSVEIEEGANDNYGYTF. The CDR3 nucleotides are TGTGCCAGCAGCGTAGAGATAGAGGAAGGAGCCAACGATAACTATGGCTACACCTTC.

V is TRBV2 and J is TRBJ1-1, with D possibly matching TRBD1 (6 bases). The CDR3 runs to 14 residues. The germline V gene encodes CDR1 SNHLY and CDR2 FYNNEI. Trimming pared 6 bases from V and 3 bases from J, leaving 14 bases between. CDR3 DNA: TGTGCCAGCAGGGGGGACATCTGGGACACTGAAGCTTTCTTT. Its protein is CASRGDIWDTEAFF.